This T cell receptor beta chain was profiled in a study of graft-versus-host responses after intestinal transplantation listed by TCRdb under 2021. Regarding the research as a whole: The transplants that recipients got were multivisceral, liver-intestinal, or isolated intestinal. Anti-thymocyte globulin induction was given to all recipients, followed by maintenance tacrolimus and steroids for approximately three years. To identify alloreactive clones, pre-transplant mixed lymphocyte reaction products were sequenced and then compared with unstimulated pre-transplant donor and recipient T cells. After intestinal transplantation, graft-versus-host and host-versus-graft alloreactive T cell clones were followed in the graft, circulation and bone marrow using bulk TCR-beta CDR3 sequencing. A peak of at least 4% donor T cells among recipient peripheral blood mononuclear cells was the definition used for donor T cell macrochimerism. Rather than being sequenced by the commercial service, samples from a few later patients were sequenced in-house on an Illumina MiSeq and processed with MiXCR. Of the roughly 24 intestinal transplant recipients enrolled in the cohort, one of whom was a retransplant, a few patients without pretransplant specimens were excluded.

CDR1 and CDR2, looked up from the germline V gene, are SGHTA and FQGNSA. Trimming removed 1 base from V and 4 bases from J; the gene matches leave 4 bases unexplained. The CDR3 contains 15 residues, cysteine and phenylalanine counted. Of the read, only the CDR3 DNA is kept; its 45 bases are in frame from base 1. Interpreted using the paper, the time point label stands for: cells obtained before transplantation from donor or recipient. CD3+CD4+ and CD3+CD8+ populations were FACS-sorted from unstimulated pre-transplant donor and recipient cells taken from spleen or lymph nodes. Library construction relied on the immunoSEQ multiplex PCR assay. In most patients, genomic DNA was isolated using the Qiagen DNeasy Blood and Tissue Kit and sent frozen to Adaptive Biotechnologies for TCR sequencing. For most patients, genomic DNA was subjected to high-throughput TCR-beta CDR3 sequencing by Adaptive Biotechnologies. In the authors' own workflow: TCR sequencing data for 15 to 20 patients were retrieved from Adaptive's ImmunoSEQ software; three other patients were processed with MiXCR and VDJtools. CD4 versus CD8 sorting errors were corrected by removing sequences found in both subsets at a frequency ratio below 5:1. CDR3 nucleotide sequences shared by donor and recipient were removed because the origin of these sequences could not be assigned. At least 2-fold expansion over unstimulated cells and a minimum CFSE-low frequency of 0.002% (template counts) or 0.001% (read counts) were required for clones to be classified as alloreactive. Clones detected in sequenced pre-transplant spleen, lymph node, or MLR CFSE-low populations of the donor or recipient were defined as mappable. Cumulative frequency of alloreactive clones was calculated as a percentage of all sequences weighted by copy number. The immuneACCESS repertoire file appears here via TCRdb, limited to in-frame rearrangements. These files lack a portion of the clones; in checked studies, under half of the deficit traces to unresolved V genes, and the cause of the others is not known. The V and J calls and clone size are taken from that table; D and trimming were inferred from the DNA. The sample data list some 95,000 clones, and around 90% of these were observed just once. Approximately 0.54% of the sample is in the top ten clones.

As concerns this clone: The clone's antigen remains unknown. Base qualities are not at hand, and no much larger clone is one base apart.

The paper's findings and limits, for the study overall: Early after transplant, peak levels of circulating GvH clones were associated with declines in HvG clones. GvH clones turned up in recipient bone marrow, with some appearing earlier in ileal mucosa or blood, a pattern consistent with an intestinal mucosal origin. The conclusions were limited by the relatively low number and heterogeneity of the intestinal transplant patients. Patients with donor T cell macrochimerism had high GvH to HvG T cell clonal ratios in their allografts.

This TCR was recovered from a human donor who received an intestinal transplant. The chain employs TRBV7-2 and TRBJ2-1, with 7 bases aligning to TRBD1. This specimen was unstimulated CD8+ T cells sorted from spleen or lymph node cells, taken before intestinal transplant. CDR3 protein: CASSLGLGQYNEQFF. The DNA reads TGTGCCAGCAGCTTAGGATTGGGACAGTACAATGAGCAGTTCTTC.